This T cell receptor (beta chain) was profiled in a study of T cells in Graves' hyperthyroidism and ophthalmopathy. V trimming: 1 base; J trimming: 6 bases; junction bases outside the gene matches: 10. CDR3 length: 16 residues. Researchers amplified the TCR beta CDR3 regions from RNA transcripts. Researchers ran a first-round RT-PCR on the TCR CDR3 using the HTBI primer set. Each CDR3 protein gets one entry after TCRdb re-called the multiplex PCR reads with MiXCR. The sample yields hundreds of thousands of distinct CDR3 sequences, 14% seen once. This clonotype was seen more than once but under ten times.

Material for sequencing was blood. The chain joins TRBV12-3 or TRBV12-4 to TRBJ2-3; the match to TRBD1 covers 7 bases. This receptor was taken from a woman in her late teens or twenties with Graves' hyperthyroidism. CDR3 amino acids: CASSLGTGIGLDTQYF. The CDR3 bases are TGTGCCAGCAGTTTAGGGACAGGAATTGGGCTGGATACGCAGTATTTT.